Listed below are T cell receptor beta chains from one sample, sequenced in a study of blood T cells in healthy people across ages. TCRdb ran MiXCR on the 5' RACE reads and lists one entry per CDR3 protein. The sample consists of about a million distinct CDR3 sequences, roughly half of them appearing once. Sequencing was done on a sample of blood. Every receptor here comes from a woman aged 60-75 years in good health. Both conserved end residues are part of each CDR3. Fields, in order: clone size, D gene, V gene, J gene, CDR3 DNA, CDR3 protein. The D gene is left open where the match is weak. The listing skips clone size in some rows; elsewhere it reads once, few, many or a size class.

clone_size: -
d_call: TRBD1
v_call: TRBV6-5
j_call: TRBJ1-2
cdr3_nt: TGTGCCAGCAGCTACGGGACAGGGGCCAACTATGGCTACACCTTC
cdr3_aa: CASSYGTGANYGYTF

clone_size: -
d_call: -
v_call: TRBV7-9
j_call: TRBJ2-3
cdr3_nt: TGTGCCAGCACCCCCGTGGCCAGCACAGATACGCAGTATTTT
cdr3_aa: CASTPVASTDTQYF

clone_size: -
d_call: TRBD1
v_call: TRBV20-1
j_call: TRBJ2-7
cdr3_nt: TGCAGTGCTAGGACAGGGAAAACATACGAGCAGTACTTC
cdr3_aa: CSARTGKTYEQYF

clone_size: -
d_call: TRBD1
v_call: TRBV4-3
j_call: TRBJ1-4
cdr3_nt: TGCGCCAGCAGCCAAGATAGACAGGGGGCGGATGAAAAACTGTTTTTT
cdr3_aa: CASSQDRQGADEKLFF

clone_size: few
d_call: -
v_call: TRBV29-1
j_call: TRBJ2-7
cdr3_nt: TGCAGCGTTGAATACAGGGGGGGCTACGAGCAGTACTTC
cdr3_aa: CSVEYRGGYEQYF

clone_size: -
d_call: -
v_call: TRBV5-1
j_call: TRBJ1-1
cdr3_nt: TGCGCCAGCAGCAAGACGGTGGGCGTCACTGAAGCTTTCTTT
cdr3_aa: CASSKTVGVTEAFF

clone_size: -
d_call: -
v_call: TRBV28
j_call: TRBJ1-5
cdr3_nt: TGTGCCAGCACCCAACGTGGGGAGCCCCAGCATTTT
cdr3_aa: CASTQRGEPQHF

clone_size: many
d_call: -
v_call: TRBV28
j_call: TRBJ2-2
cdr3_nt: TGTGCCAGCAGTCGAAGACGGAACTCGAACACCGGGGAGCTGTTTTTT
cdr3_aa: CASSRRRNSNTGELFF

clone_size: -
d_call: -
v_call: TRBV7-3
j_call: TRBJ2-3
cdr3_nt: TGTGCCAGCAGCTTAGTGAGAAGTGGGAGACGGGATACGCAGTATTTT
cdr3_aa: CASSLVRSGRRDTQYF

clone_size: -
d_call: -
v_call: TRBV10-3
j_call: TRBJ1-5
cdr3_nt: TGTGCCATCAGTGAGTCGGGGACCTGGGGCCACCCGGATCAGCCCCAGCATTTT
cdr3_aa: CAISESGTWGHPDQPQHF

clone_size: -
d_call: -
v_call: TRBV27
j_call: TRBJ2-7
cdr3_nt: TGTGCCAGCAGTTCCCGCCCAGGGTCGTCGTACTACGAGCAGTACTTC
cdr3_aa: CASSSRPGSSYYEQYF

clone_size: -
d_call: -
v_call: TRBV7-9
j_call: TRBJ1-5
cdr3_nt: TGTGCCAGCAGCTTACTTGCGGGCGGCAATCAGCCCCAGCATTTT
cdr3_aa: CASSLLAGGNQPQHF